These 5 T cell receptor beta chains originate from one sample sequenced in a study of vaccination and CD4 T cells after COVID-19. Treatment here: approximately 11-day PBMC culture with coronavirus spike peptide pools or control peptides (ViraFEST assay). Sequencing of cultured CD4+ T cell DNA used the Oncomine TCR Beta short-read assay. TCRdb ran MiXCR on the PCR reads and lists one entry per CDR3 protein. The repertoire holds about 15,000 distinct CDR3 sequences, less than 70% seen once, with around a tenth in the top ten. No antigens are known for them. The material sequenced was CD4+ T cells from blood, cultured in vitro, taken before SARS-CoV-2 vaccination. Every receptor here comes from a human donor who had recovered from COVID-19.

The chain carries TRBV5-8 and TRBJ2-2, with 10 positions matching TRBD1. There are 17 residues in the CDR3. The junction had 12 bases not matched to a gene; V was cut back by 6 bases and J by 4 bases. CDR1 is SGHTS, CDR2 YDEGEE, per germline. DNA of the CDR3: TGTGCCAGCAACGACCGGGACAGGGGCCAGGTCACCGGGGAGCTGTTTTTT. This translates into CASNDRDRGQVTGELFF.

This clonotype turned up a few times. The chain links TRBV6-4 to TRBJ2-1; perhaps TRBD2 as D (5 bases). With 2 bases removed from V and 0 bases from J, the gap between germline ends came to 5 bases. This CDR3 has 14 residues. CDR1 and CDR2 (germline): MRHNA, SNTAGT. The CDR3 spells CASSDGSSYNEQFF. CDR3 DNA: TGTGCCAGCAGTGACGGGAGCTCCTACAATGAGCAGTTCTTC.

The rearrangement joins TRBV2 to TRBJ2-2; 8 nucleotides agree with TRBD2. CDR3 length: 15 amino acids. Germline V gene lookup returns CDR1 SNHLY and CDR2 FYNNEI. The junction had 4 bases not matched to a gene; V was cut back by 6 bases and J by 1 base. The CDR3 coding sequence is TGTGCCAGCAGGCAACTAGCGGAGAACACCGGGGAGCTGTTTTTT. Protein sequence: CASRQLAENTGELFF.

The table lists this clonotype with a few counts. The J gene is TRBJ2-3, the V gene TRBV21-1; no check of the table's D call, TRBD2, against the DNA was made. TRBV21-1 corresponds to a pseudogene. The CDR3 has 17 residues. The CDR3 is CASSQTSSEGSTDTQYF. The CDR3 coding sequence is TGTGCCAGCAGCCAAACGTCCAGTGAGGGTAGCACAGATACGCAGTATTTT.

The V gene is TRBV7-3, the J gene TRBJ2-4, with D possibly being TRBD2 (5 bases). With 5 bases removed from V and 5 bases from J, the gap between germline ends came to 16 bases. The germline gives CDR1 SGHTA, CDR2 FQGTGA. CDR3 length equals 15 residues. CDR3 DNA sequence: TGTGCCAGCAGCCCATACGGACTTGTCGAAAACATTCAGTACTTC. Translation: CASSPYGLVENIQYF.